The next 26 T cell receptor beta chains were all read from a single sample in a study of shared clonotypes between healthy human individuals. The table came from immunoSEQ multiplex PCR; TCRdb's copy has only in-frame clones and leaves some out. The data show about 2.5 million clones, 80% to 95% seen once. The source material was naive CD4+ T cells from PBMCs. The subset denotes: CD45RA+ positively selected. These receptors were taken from a man aged 18-30 years in good health. Some clones in this sample may be carry-over from other donors' samples.

The chain combines TRBV18 with TRBJ2-1; no clear D gene. CDR1 is KGHSH, CDR2 LQKENI, per germline. The CDR3 is made up of 15 amino acids. Trimming pared 3 bases from V and 1 base from J, leaving 10 bases between. The CDR3 loop is CASSPRKGSYNEQFF. CDR3 DNA sequence: TGTGCCAGCTCACCCCGGAAGGGTTCCTACAATGAGCAGTTCTTC.

The rearrangement uses TRBV5-1 and TRBJ2-5; no clear D. Germline V gives CDR1 SGHRS, CDR2 YFSETQ. The CDR3 consists of 13 residues. Deletions cut 2 bases from V and 1 base from J, with 6 bases between. The CDR3 region has the DNA TGCGCCAGCAGCTTACAGAGCCAAGAGACCCAGTACTTC. Protein: CASSLQSQETQYF. The variable domain in full, completed from reference TRBV5-1 and TRBJ2-5, reads KAGVTQTPRYLIKTRGQQVTLSCSPISGHRSVSWYQQTPGQGLQFLFEYFSETQRNKGNFPGRFSGRQFSNSRSEMNVSTLELGDSALYLCASSLQSQETQYFGPGTRLLVL.

The rearrangement uses TRBV28 and TRBJ2-7; no clear D. Germline V gene lookup returns CDR1 MDHEN and CDR2 SYDVKM. CDR3 length: 12 amino acids. V was trimmed by 5 bases and J by 4 bases, leaving 9 bases between them. For the CDR3, the DNA is TGTGCCAGCAGTGTCACAAGGTACGAGCAGTACTTC. Translation: CASSVTRYEQYF.

This clone was seen only once. V and J are TRBV6-1 and TRBJ2-1; 9 nucleotides line up with TRBD1. This CDR3 has 13 amino acids. Unmatched junction bases numbered 2, after V lost 7 bases and J lost 4 bases. Germline loops: CDR1 MNHNS, CDR2 SASEGT. The CDR3 is CASTDRGYNEQFF. The CDR3 nucleotides are TGTGCCAGCACGGACAGGGGTTACAATGAGCAGTTCTTC.

The chain links TRBV5-1 to TRBJ2-3; 16 positions agree with TRBD2. After removal of 4 bases from V and 4 bases from J, the junction contained 3 bases not matched to a gene. Per the germline V gene, CDR1 is SGHRS and CDR2 is YFSETQ. The CDR3 has 16 residues. The chain's CDR3 is CASSTGLAGGSDTQYF. Here the CDR3 DNA reads TGCGCCAGCAGCACGGGACTAGCGGGAGGGTCAGATACGCAGTATTTT. Variable domain in full (rest from reference TRBV5-1 and TRBJ2-3): KAGVTQTPRYLIKTRGQQVTLSCSPISGHRSVSWYQQTPGQGLQFLFEYFSETQRNKGNFPGRFSGRQFSNSRSEMNVSTLELGDSALYLCASSTGLAGGSDTQYFGPGTRLTVL.

The chain uses TRBV9 and TRBJ2-3, with 7 bases fitting TRBD1. J lost 0 bases, V lost 6 bases, and 7 bases had no gene match. The CDR3 runs 15 residues. Germline V gene sequence: CDR1 SGDLS, CDR2 YYNGEE. CDR3 coding DNA: TGTGCCAGCACAAGACAGGGTATTAGCACAGATACGCAGTATTTT. Its translation is CASTRQGISTDTQYF.

Written as DNA, the CDR3 is TGTGCCAGCTCACCACCGCGGGGGGAAGCAGGGGAGACCCAGTACTTC. Translating it yields CASSPPRGEAGETQYF. This chain uses TRBV18 with TRBJ2-5; 8 positions agree with TRBD2. Germline CDR1 and CDR2: KGHSH and LQKENI. J gave up 5 bases and V 0 bases, and 8 bases lay outside the gene matches. The CDR3 extends over 16 amino acids.

With respect to this clone: The sample carries other DNA sequences with the same CDR3. V is TRBV14 and J is TRBJ1-5, with D uncertain. This CDR3 is built from 14 residues. Trimming removed 1 base at V and 2 bases at J, with 6 bases between. Germline CDR1 is SGHDN and CDR2 is FVKESK. The CDR3 coding sequence is TGTGCCAGCAGCCAAGGGGGAGGCAATCAGCCCCAGCATTTT. It is translated as CASSQGGGNQPQHF. Supplemented by reference TRBV14 and TRBJ1-5, the full variable domain reads EAGVTQFPSHSVIEKGQTVTLRCDPISGHDNLYWYRRVMGKEIKFLLHFVKESKQDESGMPNNRFLAERTGGTYSTLKVQPAELEDSGVYFCASSQGGGNQPQHFGDGTRLSIL.

This clone was seen a single time. The genes are TRBV29-1 and TRBJ2-3, with D perhaps given as TRBD1 or TRBD2 (5 bases each). Trimming left V 1 base short and J 9 bases short, with 11 bases between. CDR1 and CDR2 from the germline V gene are SQVTM and ANQGSEA. The CDR3 has 12 residues. As DNA, the CDR3 is TGCAGCGTTGAAGTTATGGGGGAAACGCAGTATTTT. Translated, it gives CSVEVMGETQYF.

Worth noting for this clone: Other DNA sequences in this specimen translate into the identical CDR3. The chain carries TRBV6-5 and TRBJ1-2, with unresolved D. V lost 6 bases and J 0 bases, leaving 8 bases between the germline ends. Germline V gives CDR1 MNHEY, CDR2 SVGAGI. There are 13 residues in the CDR3. Here the CDR3 DNA reads TGTGCCAGCAGCCTGGGAACTAACTATGGCTACACCTTC. This gives the protein CASSLGTNYGYTF.

A single count supports this clone. The rearrangement joins TRBV2 to TRBJ1-2, with 8 bases aligning to TRBD1. The CDR3 contains 14 residues. CDR1 and CDR2 (germline): SNHLY, FYNNEI. Trimming at V came to 4 bases and at J to 8 bases, leaving 9 bases not matched to a gene. CDR3 residues: CASSGGQGEGGYTF. CDR3 in DNA: TGTGCCAGCAGTGGCGGACAGGGAGAAGGAGGCTACACCTTC.

The chain couples TRBV28 to TRBJ2-7, with D uncertain. This CDR3 contains 15 residues. Germline CDR1 is MDHEN and CDR2 is SYDVKM. V lost 2 bases to trimming and J lost 0 bases, with 11 bases between them. CDR3 sequence (DNA): TGTGCCAGCAGTTTAGGGCAGTCGAGCTCCTACGAGCAGTACTTC. Residues: CASSLGQSSSYEQYF.

The rearrangement uses TRBV7-3 and TRBJ2-1, with 7 bases that match TRBD2. CDR3 size: 17 residues. Per germline, CDR1 SGHTA and CDR2 FQGTGA. The junction had 7 bases not matched to a gene; V was cut back by 2 bases and J by 0 bases. This chain's CDR3 is CASSLGASGSSYNEQFF. CDR3 nucleotides: TGTGCCAGCAGCTTAGGCGCTAGCGGAAGCTCCTACAATGAGCAGTTCTTC.

This clone was detected once. CDR3 sequence (DNA): TGTGCCAGCAGTGGCGGGACAGGGGTGCTAGGACTAGCGGGCCGCGGGGAGCTGTTTTTT. Translation: CASSGGTGVLGLAGRGELFF. The chain has TRBV6-1 and TRBJ2-2; D possibly corresponds to TRBD2 (11 bases). The CDR3 is 20 residues long. Germline V CDR1 and CDR2: MNHNS, SASEGT. Trimming shortened V by 4 bases and J by 7 bases, and 31 bases separated the two germline ends.

The genes are TRBV5-8 and TRBJ2-5; D may be TRBD2 (6 bases). This CDR3 contains 14 residues. Deletions cut 4 bases from V and 5 bases from J, with 15 bases between. Germline values: CDR1 SGHTS, CDR2 YDEGEE. CDR3 residues: CASSTTTRWETQYF. The CDR3, as DNA: TGTGCCAGCAGCACGACGACTAGGTGGGAGACCCAGTACTTC.

This sequence joins TRBV9 and TRBJ2-7, with a possible D match to TRBD2 (6 bases). The CDR3 is 13 amino acids. V dropped 0 bases and J dropped 6 bases, with 10 bases sitting between them. The germline V gene encodes CDR1 SGDLS and CDR2 YYNGEE. CDR3 loop: CASSVAGVTEQYF. The CDR3 DNA sequence: TGTGCCAGCAGCGTAGCGGGAGTTACCGAGCAGTACTTC.

The chain is built from TRBV11-2 and TRBJ1-4; D is ambiguous. The CDR3 has 13 amino acids. Germline CDR1 reads SGHAT; CDR2 reads FQNNGV. Trimming pared 2 bases from V and 2 bases from J, leaving 3 bases between. Here the CDR3 DNA reads TGTGCCAGCAGCTTATCCACTAATGAAAAACTGTTTTTT. Translation: CASSLSTNEKLFF. Full variable domain (rest looked up from reference TRBV11-2 and TRBJ1-4): EAGVAQSPRYKIIEKRQSVAFWCNPISGHATLYWYQQILGQGPKLLIQFQNNGVVDDSQLPKDRFSAERLKGVDSTLKIQPAKLEDSAVYLCASSLSTNEKLFFGSGTQLSVL.

Regarding this clone: Other DNA sequences in this sample translate to the same CDR3. The genes are TRBV5-1 and TRBJ2-3; a possible D gene is TRBD2 (6 bases). Trimming shortened V by 0 bases and J by 0 bases, and 11 bases separated the two germline ends. The CDR3 extends over 16 amino acids. CDR1 and CDR2 (germline): SGHRS, YFSETQ. In DNA form, the CDR3 reads TGCGCCAGCAGCTTGGGGGTAGCGGAAAGCACAGATACGCAGTATTTT. This gives the protein CASSLGVAESTDTQYF.

The chain recombines TRBV7-2 with TRBJ2-7, with TRBD1 as a possible D gene (6 bases). The CDR3 contains 14 residues. Germline values: CDR1 SGHTA, CDR2 FQGNSA. With 2 bases removed from V and 4 bases from J, the gap between germline ends came to 12 bases. CDR3: CASSLPDSLYEQYF. CDR3 in DNA: TGTGCCAGCAGCTTACCGGACAGTCTTTACGAGCAGTACTTC.

The chain links TRBV6-5 to TRBJ1-2, with TRBD1 as a possible D gene (5 bases). The CDR3 has 13 residues. Trimming removed 5 bases from V and 7 bases from J, with 14 bases in between. Germline V gene lookup returns CDR1 MNHEY and CDR2 SVGAGI. DNA for the CDR3: TGTGCCAGCAGTCAAAAGGGGACGTTTGGCTACACCTTC. Its translation is CASSQKGTFGYTF.

This clone appeared once. CDR3 protein: CASSSGLAGYGNTQYF. CDR3 in DNA: TGTGCCAGCAGCTCCGGACTAGCGGGCTACGGAAATACGCAGTATTTT. This chain uses TRBV9 with TRBJ2-3, with 11 bases aligning to TRBD2. This CDR3 has 16 amino acids. Germline CDR1 reads SGDLS; CDR2 reads YYNGEE. V shed 4 bases and J 7 bases; nucleotides not matched to a gene: 11.

V gene TRBV2 combines with J gene TRBJ2-5; TRBD1 matches at 7 bases. The assigned J gene may be wrong: the sequence end matches TRBJ2-7 better. The CDR3 has 13 residues. Germline V gene sequence: CDR1 SNHLY, CDR2 FYNNEI. This CDR3 reads CASTGQGVNEQYF. The CDR3, as DNA: TGTGCCAGCACGGGCCAGGGGGTTAACGAGCAGTACTTC.

This clone was picked up one time. This rearrangement joins TRBV25-1 to TRBJ1-2, with D possibly matching TRBD1 (6 bases). Germline loops: CDR1 MGHDK, CDR2 SYGVNS. CDR3 length: 13 amino acids. V shed 6 bases and J shed 7 bases, with 15 bases lying between them. CDR3 amino acids: CASSVAGVAGYTF. The CDR3 DNA is TGTGCCAGCAGCGTGGCAGGGGTCGCTGGCTACACCTTC.

The gene calls are TRBV6-5 and TRBJ1-1, with a weak D call TRBD1 (6 bases). Germline V CDR1 and CDR2: MNHEY, SVGAGI. With 8 bases removed from V and 6 bases from J, the gap between germline ends came to 13 bases. The CDR3 spans 12 residues. The CDR3 sequence: CASGTGGPEAFF. The CDR3 nucleotides are TGTGCCAGCGGTACCGGGGGCCCTGAAGCTTTCTTT.

The rearrangement links TRBV29-1 to TRBJ1-2; D uncertain. Germline V gene data show CDR1 as SQVTM and CDR2 as ANQGSEA. The V end lost 3 bases, the J end lost 3 bases, and 5 bases lay between the germline ends. This CDR3 is built from 11 residues. The CDR3 loop reads CSVDPYYGYTF. As DNA, the CDR3 is TGCAGCGTTGACCCATACTATGGCTACACCTTC.

The chain employs TRBV28 and TRBJ2-3; 8 bases map to TRBD2. J gave up 6 bases and V 8 bases, and 10 bases lay outside the gene matches. The CDR3 is 14 residues long. Germline V lookup: CDR1 MDHEN, CDR2 SYDVKM. CDR3 residues: CASRRREEGDTQYF. The CDR3 DNA reads as TGTGCCAGCCGGAGGCGGGAGGAGGGGGATACGCAGTATTTT.